A selection of T cell receptor beta chains follows, all from one sample in a study of T cells in localized non-small cell lung cancer. The table came from immunoSEQ multiplex PCR; TCRdb's copy has only in-frame clones and leaves some out. The sample lists about 24,000 clones, 80% to 95% seen once, with 2.5% to 3% in the top ten. The sample consisted of peripheral blood, taken before any cancer treatment. The receptors derive from a woman aged 40 to 75 with stage I lung adenocarcinoma. Both conserved end residues are part of each CDR3. The D gene is left open where the match is weak. A row's size may be missing; if present it is once, few, many or a size class.

V gene: TRBV10-3
clone size: .
J gene: TRBJ1-1
D gene: TRBD1
CDR3 DNA: TGTGCCATCAGTGAATGGACAGGGAACACTGAAGCTTTCTTT
CDR3 protein: CAISEWTGNTEAFF

V gene: TRBV5-1
clone size: .
J gene: TRBJ1-3
D gene: .
CDR3 DNA: TGCGCCAGCAGAGGAACTGGAAACACCATATATTTT
CDR3 protein: CASRGTGNTIYF

V gene: TRBV5-4
clone size: .
J gene: TRBJ2-1
D gene: .
CDR3 DNA: TGTGCCAGCAGCCAAACTCAGGACTCTGAGAATGAGCAGTTCTTC
CDR3 protein: CASSQTQDSENEQFF

V gene: TRBV28
clone size: .
J gene: TRBJ2-5
D gene: TRBD2
CDR3 DNA: TGTGCCAGCAGCGAGACTAGCGGGAGGAACCAAGAGACCCAGTACTTC
CDR3 protein: CASSETSGRNQETQYF

V gene: TRBV6-6
clone size: .
J gene: TRBJ1-1
D gene: TRBD1
CDR3 DNA: TGTGCCAGCAGTTCAGGACAGGGGAACACTGAAGCTTTCTTT
CDR3 protein: CASSSGQGNTEAFF

V gene: TRBV2
clone size: .
J gene: TRBJ2-7
D gene: .
CDR3 DNA: TGTGCCAGCAGCCCCAGGGGAGCGGGAACCTACGAGCAGTACTTC
CDR3 protein: CASSPRGAGTYEQYF

V gene: TRBV7-6
clone size: .
J gene: TRBJ2-2
D gene: .
CDR3 DNA: TGTGCCAGCAGCTCCCCCCGCGGGGCCGGGGAGCTGTTTTTT
CDR3 protein: CASSSPRGAGELFF

V gene: TRBV11-2
clone size: .
J gene: TRBJ2-7
D gene: TRBD2
CDR3 DNA: TGTGCCAGCAGCGGAGGGGCGGGAGCGACCTACGAGCAGTACTTC
CDR3 protein: CASSGGAGATYEQYF

V gene: TRBV4-1
clone size: .
J gene: TRBJ2-3
D gene: TRBD1
CDR3 DNA: TGCGCCAGCAGCCAACGTCGTGGGACAGGGGGCGTCGTAGCGGACACAGATACGCAGTATTTT
CDR3 protein: CASSQRRGTGGVVADTDTQYF

V gene: TRBV5-6
clone size: .
J gene: TRBJ2-5
D gene: TRBD1
CDR3 DNA: TGTGCCAGCAGCCCGGGACAGCAAGAGACCCAGTACTTC
CDR3 protein: CASSPGQQETQYF

V gene: TRBV6-1
clone size: once
J gene: TRBJ2-1
D gene: TRBD1
CDR3 DNA: TGTGCCAGCAGTCCCGGACAGGGGGAGTTCTTC
CDR3 protein: CASSPGQGEFF

V gene: TRBV7-6
clone size: .
J gene: TRBJ2-2
D gene: TRBD1
CDR3 DNA: TGTGCCAGCAGCTTATATGTCCGGACAGGGGCTGCCGGGGAGCTGTTTTTT
CDR3 protein: CASSLYVRTGAAGELFF

V gene: TRBV19
clone size: .
J gene: TRBJ1-2
D gene: .
CDR3 DNA: TGTGCCAGTAGTATGGGGGACGGACCTCTTGGCTACACCTTC
CDR3 protein: CASSMGDGPLGYTF

V gene: TRBV28
clone size: .
J gene: TRBJ2-7
D gene: .
CDR3 DNA: TGTGCCAGCAATCGCCCGGGGTCCAACTACGAGCAGTACTTC
CDR3 protein: CASNRPGSNYEQYF

V gene: TRBV28
clone size: .
J gene: TRBJ2-3
D gene: TRBD1
CDR3 DNA: TGTGCCAGCAGTTTACTCCCCCCGACAGGGTCGCAGTATTTT
CDR3 protein: CASSLLPPTGSQYF

V gene: TRBV27
clone size: .
J gene: TRBJ1-5
D gene: .
CDR3 DNA: TGTGCCAGCAGTTTGACTCGGGGGGAGCCCCAGCATTTT
CDR3 protein: CASSLTRGEPQHF

V gene: TRBV28
clone size: .
J gene: TRBJ2-2
D gene: .
CDR3 DNA: TGTGCCAGCATTGACGGAGTTGGGGCGTTTGTGCAGCTAAGAAACACCGGGGAGCTGTTTTTT
CDR3 protein: CASIDGVGAFVQLRNTGELFF

V gene: TRBV15
clone size: once
J gene: TRBJ2-4
D gene: .
CDR3 DNA: TGTGCCACCAGCAGAGATGGGGGGTCAGGCAAAAACATTCAGTACTTC
CDR3 protein: CATSRDGGSGKNIQYF

V gene: TRBV7-2
clone size: .
J gene: TRBJ2-7
D gene: TRBD2
CDR3 DNA: TGTGCCAGCAGCCCCTTACTAGCGGGAGGCCACGAGCAGTACTTC
CDR3 protein: CASSPLLAGGHEQYF

V gene: TRBV2
clone size: .
J gene: TRBJ2-3
D gene: .
CDR3 DNA: TGTGCCAGCAAAGGTATTAGGTATACGCAGTATTTT
CDR3 protein: CASKGIRYTQYF

V gene: TRBV2
clone size: .
J gene: TRBJ1-4
D gene: .
CDR3 DNA: TGTGCCTGCACGTGGGGGGTATGGGAAAAACTGTTTTTT
CDR3 protein: CACTWGVWEKLFF